Sequencing of this T cell receptor (beta chain) was carried out in a study of identical twins. TCRdb analysed the 5' RACE reads with MiXCR anew, one entry per CDR3 protein. The data contain about 660,000 distinct CDR3 sequences, less than 10% of them seen just once; the ten biggest clones take up 0.8% to 1%. There are many counts of this clonotype. This sample was also put to use in a study of yellow fever vaccine responses in identical twins.

The TCR was taken from a woman between 18 and 29 years old in good health. Sequencing was performed on PBMCs.

The CDR3 loop reads CASATRSTDTQYF. The CDR3 DNA sequence: TGTGCCAGCGCGACCCGAAGCACAGATACGCAGTATTTT. The genes are TRBV12-3 or TRBV12-4 and TRBJ2-3, with D unresolved. V was pared by 8 bases and J by 0 bases, with 9 bases between. CDR3 length equals 13 residues.